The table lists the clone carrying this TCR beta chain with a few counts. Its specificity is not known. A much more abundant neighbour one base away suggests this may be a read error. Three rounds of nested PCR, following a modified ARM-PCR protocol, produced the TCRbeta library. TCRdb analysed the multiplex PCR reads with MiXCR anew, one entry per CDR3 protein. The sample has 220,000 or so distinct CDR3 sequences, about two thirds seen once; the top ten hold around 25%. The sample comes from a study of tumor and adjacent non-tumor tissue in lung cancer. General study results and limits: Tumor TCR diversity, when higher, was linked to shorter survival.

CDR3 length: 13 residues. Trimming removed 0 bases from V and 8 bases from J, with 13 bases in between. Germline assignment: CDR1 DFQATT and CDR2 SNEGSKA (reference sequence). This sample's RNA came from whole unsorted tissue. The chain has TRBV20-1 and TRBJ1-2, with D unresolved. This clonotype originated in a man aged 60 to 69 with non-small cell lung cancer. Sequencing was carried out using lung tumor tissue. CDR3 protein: CSARDQCSGGYTF. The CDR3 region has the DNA TGCAGTGCTAGAGATCAATGTTCGGGCGGCTACACCTTC.